The rows below give T cell receptor beta chains drawn from one sample of a study of early T cells in non-severe SARS-CoV-2 infection. From the 5' RACE reads, TCRdb called clonotypes with MiXCR, one entry per CDR3 protein. The sample shows about 85,000 distinct CDR3 sequences, roughly an eighth of them seen only once. Sample: whole blood. These receptors came from an adult who was a healthcare worker with PCR-confirmed SARS-CoV-2 infection or an uninfected control (not recorded which). CDR3s include the opening cysteine and the closing phenylalanine or tryptophan. Each record gives: V gene, clone size, D gene, J gene, CDR3 length, CDR3 DNA, CDR3 protein. A D gene is named only where the DNA matches it firmly. For some rows the clone size is stated as once, few or many, or as a class when expanded; others skip it.

TRBV5-1,few,NA,TRBJ1-1,15,TGCGCCAGCAGCTTGGAAACAAGGGCTTGGACTGAAGCTTTCTTT,CASSLETRAWTEAFF
TRBV20-1,few,NA,TRBJ1-2,12,TGCAGTGCTAGTATGCCAGGTAATGGCTACACCTTC,CSASMPGNGYTF
TRBV2,many,TRBD1,TRBJ2-5,14,TGTGCCTGTCAGGGACAGGGGTCCCAAGAGACCCAGTACTTC,CACQGQGSQETQYF
TRBV5-4,many,TRBD1,TRBJ1-2,14,TGTGCCAGCAGCCCCCGGACAGGATTGTATGGCTACACCTTC,CASSPRTGLYGYTF
TRBV5-1,NA,TRBD1,TRBJ2-7,16,TGCGCCAGCAGCTTTTCCGAGACAGGGGGAGCCTACGAGCAGTACTTC,CASSFSETGGAYEQYF
TRBV6-4,many,NA,TRBJ2-3,13,TGTGCCAGCAGTGACCAGGCCAAAGATACGCAGTATTTT,CASSDQAKDTQYF
TRBV5-1,NA,NA,TRBJ2-7,16,TGCGCCAGCAGCTTGGCCCCCGGGAGAGGTCCGGGAGAGCAGTACTTC,CASSLAPGRGPGEQYF
TRBV5-1,NA,TRBD1,TRBJ1-3,16,TGCGCCAGCAGCTTGGTGGGACAGCAATTTGGAAACACCATATATTTT,CASSLVGQQFGNTIYF
TRBV4-1,few,NA,TRBJ2-6,16,TGCGCCAGCAGCTGGGAGAGGGGGGCTGGGGCCAACGTCCTGACTTTC,CASSWERGAGANVLTF
TRBV6-5,few,NA,TRBJ1-3,21,TGTGCCAGCAGCCGAGCCCCCGCCCCGGACCAGTCCCGAAAAGCTGGAAACACCATATATTTT,CASSRAPAPDQSRKAGNTIYF
TRBV7-9,NA,TRBD1,TRBJ1-2,14,TGTGCCAGCAGCCCGGGACAGGGCGAATGGGGCTACACCTTC,CASSPGQGEWGYTF
TRBV28,few,NA,TRBJ1-1,16,TGTGCCAGCAGGTTACCCCGTGATGAGATTAACACTGAAGCTTTCTTT,CASRLPRDEINTEAFF
TRBV12-3/TRBV12-4,NA,NA,TRBJ1-5,12,TGTGCCAGCAGTTTTGGGTCTCAGCCCCAGCATTTT,CASSFGSQPQHF
TRBV7-8,many,NA,TRBJ1-1,12,TGTGCCAGCAGCCCTGGGGAACCTGAAGCTTTCTTT,CASSPGEPEAFF
TRBV28,NA,NA,TRBJ1-1,14,TGTGCCAGCAGACAGGGACAAATGAACACTGAAGCTTTCTTT,CASRQGQMNTEAFF
TRBV7-2,many,TRBD1,TRBJ2-3,16,TGTGCCAGCAGCTCCATGGGGACAGGGGAGGGTCCGACGCAGTATTTT,CASSSMGTGEGPTQYF
TRBV19,few,NA,TRBJ1-5,13,TGTGCCAGTAGTACGACCTCCGACGCGCCCCAGCATTTT,CASSTTSDAPQHF
TRBV7-2,many,NA,TRBJ2-3,14,TGTGCCAGCAGCCGGCTAGGGACGGCACATACGCAGTATTTT,CASSRLGTAHTQYF
TRBV9,few,TRBD2,TRBJ2-1,14,TGTGCCAGCTCCAGCCGGGACTACTTCGATGAGCAGTTCTTC,CASSSRDYFDEQFF
TRBV12-3/TRBV12-4,NA,TRBD1,TRBJ2-7,12,TGTGCCAGTGCGGGACAGGGGGTCGAGCAGTACTTC,CASAGQGVEQYF
TRBV4-1,many,NA,TRBJ2-1,15,TGCGCCAGCAGCCACTGGGGATCCTCCTACAATGAGCAGTTCTTC,CASSHWGSSYNEQFF
TRBV2,many,TRBD1,TRBJ1-2,14,TGTGCCAGCAGTGCGGGACAGGCGAACTATGGCTACACCTTC,CASSAGQANYGYTF
TRBV30,NA,NA,TRBJ1-1,12,TGTGCCTGGACGACAGCGAACACTGAAGCTTTCTTT,CAWTTANTEAFF
TRBV6-5,many,TRBD2,TRBJ2-7,16,TGTGCCAGCAGTTACAAGTCCGATGCGGGAGCCTACGAGCAGTACTTC,CASSYKSDAGAYEQYF
TRBV20-1,NA,TRBD2,TRBJ2-2,17,TGCAGTGCTAGAGAGAGAAGGATAGCGGGATTTACCGGGGAGCTGTTTTTT,CSARERRIAGFTGELFF
TRBV25-1,NA,NA,TRBJ2-2,14,TGTGCCAGCAGTGGCTCCACGAACACCGGGGAGCTGTTTTTT,CASSGSTNTGELFF
TRBV20-1,few,NA,TRBJ1-6,15,TGCAGTGCTAGAGGGGAACAGGGCTATAATTCACCCCTCCACTTT,CSARGEQGYNSPLHF
TRBV18,NA,NA,TRBJ2-7,14,TGTGCCAGCTCACCACCACGGGGGCAGTACGAGCAGTACTTC,CASSPPRGQYEQYF
TRBV20-1,NA,TRBD2,TRBJ2-1,15,TGCAGTGCTAGAGATTGGGCTAGCGGGGGGAGAGAGCAGTTCTTC,CSARDWASGGREQFF
TRBV7-6,NA,TRBD1,TRBJ2-7,16,TGTGCCAGCAGCTTAGCGGGGGGAACAGGGGGCGGCGAGCAGTACTTC,CASSLAGGTGGGEQYF
TRBV28,few,NA,TRBJ2-5,15,TGTGCCAGCAGATACGTCAGGGGTTCCCAAGAGACCCAGTACTTC,CASRYVRGSQETQYF
TRBV5-8,medium-sized,NA,TRBJ2-7,14,TGTGCCAGCATCCCCGTCGAGGGAACCTACGAGCAGTACTTC,CASIPVEGTYEQYF
TRBV19,NA,TRBD1,TRBJ2-2,14,TGTGCCACTGGAAAGGGGGCTGGAACCGGGGAGCTGTTTTTT,CATGKGAGTGELFF
TRBV7-2,few,TRBD2,TRBJ2-1,15,TGTGCCAGCAGCCCCTCCAGCGGGAGGGCCAATGAGCAGTTCTTC,CASSPSSGRANEQFF
TRBV21-1,few,NA,TRBJ2-5,15,TGTGCCAGCAGCCTTCAGACTAGCCCACAAGAGACCCAGTACTTC,CASSLQTSPQETQYF
TRBV20-1,few,TRBD2,TRBJ2-1,16,TGCAGTGCTAGGTCTTTAGCGGGAGGGCCCCTCAATGAGCAGTTCTTC,CSARSLAGGPLNEQFF
TRBV29-1,few,TRBD1,TRBJ1-2,11,TGCAGCGACAGGGGAAGGGTTGGCTACACCTTC,CSDRGRVGYTF
TRBV6-1,many,NA,TRBJ1-5,16,TGTGCCAGCAGCCCTCTGAGGGCAGGGGGCAATCAGCCCCAGCATTTT,CASSPLRAGGNQPQHF
TRBV29-1,NA,NA,TRBJ2-1,10,TGCAGCGTTAAGATCGCGGAGCAGTTCTTC,CSVKIAEQFF
TRBV5-8,few,NA,TRBJ2-2,15,TGTGCCAGCAGCTTGGACAGTTCGAACACCGGGGAGCTGTTTTTT,CASSLDSSNTGELFF